The clone carrying this T cell receptor (beta chain) has ten or more counts. What it recognizes is unknown. The sample originates from a study of T cells after yellow fever vaccination. Study-wide background: Libraries from low-cell-number fractions were prepared with the SMART-Seq v4 Ultra Low Input RNA kit.

The germline V gene encodes CDR1 SGHDT and CDR2 YYEEEE. The CDR3 runs to 11 residues. V lost 6 bases, J lost 14 bases, and 17 bases lay in between. Researchers made TCR cDNA using 5'RACE template switching, and this step added a universal primer site and UMIs. TCRdb passed the 5' RACE reads through MiXCR, listing each CDR3 protein once. Of 300,000 to 400,000 distinct CDR3 sequences listed, roughly 6.2% are singletons. Study-level findings and limits: Subsequent to the booster, the majority of primary-vaccination clones reappeared (around 97% CD4, around 85% CD8).

The chain has TRBV5-6 and TRBJ2-5; TRBD2 is a possible D gene (5 bases). This sequence was found in a man younger than 40 who received the YFV17D yellow fever vaccine. The material was PBMCs, obtained 5 days after the yellow fever booster vaccination. The CDR3 DNA reads TGTGCCAGCACCAACGGACTGAGCCGATACTTC. Its protein is CASTNGLSRYF.